The clone carrying this T cell receptor (beta chain) was recorded only once. This record comes from a study of technical replicates of blood from a few donors. Data came from immunoSEQ multiplex PCR; TCRdb stores just in-frame clones and leaves some out. The data show over 80,000 clones, 95% to 96% seen once. Sample: T cells isolated from PBMCs. This TCR was sampled from a human donor in good health.

CDR3 amino acids: CASSEGTAWNTEAFF. Written as DNA, the CDR3 is TGTGCCAGCAGCGAAGGGACAGCCTGGAACACTGAAGCTTTCTTT. The J gene is TRBJ1-1, the V gene TRBV9; 7 bases match TRBD1. The CDR3 covers 15 residues. Unmatched junction bases numbered 6, after V lost 3 bases and J lost 1 base. Germline CDR1 and CDR2: SGDLS and YYNGEE.